Sequencing of this T cell receptor (beta chain) was carried out in a study of OX40 agonist ivuxolimab in advanced cancers. With 5 bases removed from V and 5 bases from J, the gap between germline ends came to 16 bases. The CDR3 totals 14 residues. Germline V gene lookup returns CDR1 LGHNA and CDR2 YSLEER. Findings and caveats of the study: Not determined was the antigen specificity of the expanded peripheral T cells.

Here immunoSEQ multiplex PCR was the method, and the copy in TCRdb shows in-frame clones only, minus some. The profile shows about 70,000 clones, 92% of them singletons. Regarding this clone: Its antigen is currently unknown.

The receptor was isolated from an adult with an advanced solid tumor such as melanoma, head and neck, liver or kidney cancer. The J gene is TRBJ2-7, the V gene TRBV4-3; D is perhaps TRBD1 (5 bases). The sequences come from CD4+ or CD8+ T cells sorted from blood, collected in a trial of the OX40 agonist ivuxolimab. The CDR3 DNA sequence: TGCGCCAGCAGCTGGGGCGCAGGCAAGAACGAGCAGTACTTC. As protein: CASSWGAGKNEQYF.